These T cell receptor beta chains were read from a single sample in a study of neurological immune-mediated disorders. TCRdb analysed the 5' RACE reads with MiXCR anew, one entry per CDR3 protein. The table shows tens of thousands of distinct CDR3 sequences, with roughly 3.2% occurring only once. Material: PBMCs. Receptors were obtained from a man aged 40-50 years with multiple sclerosis. Both conserved end residues are trimmed from each CDR3. The order of the fields is V gene, clone size, CDR3 protein. Clone size is given as once, few, many or a size class.

>TRBV5-6|many
ASSPRGSYNSPLH
>TRBV7-6|many
ASSARRERSEQY
>TRBV6-5|many
ASCAPGTGEAF
>TRBV5-1|many
ASSPSQQGGNGYT
>TRBV7-8|few
ASSLGAGGGETQY
>TRBV20-1|many
SASWDRGNTIY
>TRBV7-2|many
ASSLVASPEAF
>TRBV5-1|many
ASSLYNEQF
>TRBV18|many
ASSPETSPNYEQY
>TRBV5-1|many
ASSLGGSTGELF
>TRBV12-3/TRBV12-4|many
ASTRGGETYEQY
>TRBV7-7|few
ASSLGRTAQETQY
>TRBV10-3|many
AISEGVNTEAF
>TRBV5-1|many
ASSSGLYGYT